This entry is about one TCR beta chain. Here immunoSEQ multiplex PCR was the method, and the copy in TCRdb shows in-frame clones only, minus some. This table has 300,000 to 400,000 clones, about 90% appearing once. The sample originates from a study of blood T cell repertoires in COVID-19. As for the study in general: The samples span acute and convalescent COVID-19 from the United States, Italy and Spain. In each case, the material was cDNA or gDNA derived from T cells, B-cell-depleted T cells, or PBMCs.

Trimming took off 6 bases at V and 4 bases at J, with 12 bases between the two ends. The CDR3 covers 13 residues. Germline lookup yields CDR1 MNHEY and CDR2 SMNVEV (reference sequence). This clonotype was obtained from a woman under 30 who had recovered from COVID-19. The chain employs TRBV27 and TRBJ1-1; D is unresolved. Material for sequencing was peripheral blood. The CDR3 sequence: CASRPRGSTEAFF. In DNA form, the CDR3 reads TGTGCCAGCAGGCCGAGAGGGAGCACTGAAGCTTTCTTT.